One and the same sample provided the 16 T cell receptor beta chains below, sequenced in a study of cytomegalovirus exposure and HLA in healthy donors (dated by TCRdb to about 2017). The protocol used for the library was the immunoSEQ multiplex PCR assay. For the multiplex PCR, a mixture combining 60 forward primers for TCR Vbeta segments and 13 reverse primers for TCR Jbeta segments was used. In TCRdb, the immuneACCESS table is reduced to in-frame sequences with V and J assigned. These tables do not hold every clone; where another copy was compared, an unresolved V gene accounts for under half, and the others remain unexplained. This sample comprises 90,000 to 95,000 clones, roughly 72% of them detected only once. Around 0.63% of the sample goes to the ten largest clones. What was sequenced was PBMCs. These receptors originate from a man aged 30 to 45 in good health and CMV-seronegative.

The chain combines TRBV4-2 with TRBJ1-1; 8 bases agree with TRBD1. The germline gives CDR1 LGHNA, CDR2 YNFKEQ. Trimming removed 0 bases from V and 1 base from J; junction bases left unmatched: 19. The CDR3 has 21 residues. CDR3 bases: TGTGCCAGCAGCCAAGATAGGCTGGGGCTTAGGCAGGGGGCCCAGAACACTGAAGCTTTCTTT. This gives the protein CASSQDRLGLRQGAQNTEAFF.

This rearrangement joins TRBV7-3 to TRBJ2-1, with D possibly being TRBD2 (5 bases). Trimming removed 0 bases from V and 4 bases from J, with 7 bases in between. This CDR3 is built from 14 residues. CDR1 and CDR2 from the germline V gene are SGHTA and FQGTGA. The CDR3 sequence: CASSLTSEYNEQFF. The CDR3 nucleotides are TGTGCCAGCAGCTTAACTAGCGAGTACAATGAGCAGTTCTTC.

This clone was observed many times. V gene TRBV5-4 combines with J gene TRBJ1-2, with TRBD1 matching over 8 bases. V shed 5 bases, J shed 1 base, and the junction held 7 bases outside the gene matches. This CDR3 has 15 residues. CDR1 and CDR2 (germline): SGHNT, YYREEE (reference sequence). The CDR3 reads CASRFQGARNYGYTF. In DNA form, the CDR3 reads TGTGCCAGCAGGTTTCAGGGGGCGCGTAACTATGGCTACACCTTC.

The chain couples TRBV5-1 to TRBJ2-1; 10 nucleotides align to TRBD2. The V segment lost 0 bases and the J segment 4 bases; nucleotides outside the gene matches: 4. The CDR3 runs to 16 residues. Looked up from germline, CDR1 is SGHRS and CDR2 is YFSETQ. Here the CDR3 DNA reads TGCGCCAGCAGCTTGGCCACTAGCGGGAATTACAATGAGCAGTTCTTC. Its translation: CASSLATSGNYNEQFF.

The chain uses TRBV4-3 and TRBJ1-1; TRBD1 might be the D (5 bases). The CDR3 loop spans 16 amino acids. Trimming left V 0 bases short and J 1 base short, with 12 bases between. CDR1 LGHNA and CDR2 YSLEER come from the germline V gene. The CDR3 is CASSQDSRGSNTEAFF. CDR3 in DNA: TGCGCCAGCAGCCAAGATTCGCGGGGCTCGAACACTGAAGCTTTCTTT.

The sample holds a few counts of this clone. The V call is TRBV10-3, the J call TRBJ2-1, with 7 bases fitting TRBD2. Trimming took 7 bases from V and 4 from J; bases not matched to a gene: 13. The CDR3 is 16 amino acids. From germline, CDR1 is ENHRY and CDR2 SYGVKD. CDR3 loop: CAIMGFGLEGYNEQFF. Here the CDR3 DNA reads TGTGCCATCATGGGTTTTGGACTAGAGGGGTACAATGAGCAGTTCTTC.

V gene TRBV10-1 combines with J gene TRBJ2-3; tentative D call: TRBD1 (6 bases). The germline V and J ends were trimmed by 0 bases and 4 bases, with 11 bases remaining between them. This CDR3 has 15 residues. CDR1 and CDR2 (germline): WNHNN, SYGVQD (reference sequence). DNA of the CDR3: TGCGCCAGCAGTGAGTCCCAACAGGGCGCAGATACGCAGTATTTT. Encoded protein: CASSESQQGADTQYF.

The chain is built from TRBV14 and TRBJ2-3; 7 positions match TRBD1. Germline V CDR1 and CDR2: SGHDN, FVKESK. The CDR3 covers 16 residues. With 4 bases clipped from V and 4 bases from J, the junction kept 11 bases outside the gene matches. The CDR3 coding sequence is TGTGCCAGCAGCCTCCGACCGGACAGGATATCAGATACGCAGTATTTT. It yields the protein CASSLRPDRISDTQYF. The complete variable domain, with remaining parts taken from reference TRBV14 and TRBJ2-3, reads EAGVTQFPSHSVIEKGQTVTLRCDPISGHDNLYWYRRVMGKEIKFLLHFVKESKQDESGMPNNRFLAERTGGTYSTLKVQPAELEDSGVYFCASSLRPDRISDTQYFGPGTRLTVL.

The rearrangement joins TRBV14 to TRBJ2-2, with 11 bases that match TRBD2. Germline CDR1 is SGHDN and CDR2 is FVKESK. The V and J ends lost 6 bases and 2 bases, in that order; junction bases with no gene match: 5. The length of the CDR3 is 16 residues. CDR3: CASRQTSGGNTGELFF. The CDR3 nucleotides are TGTGCCAGCAGGCAAACTAGCGGGGGTAACACCGGGGAGCTGTTTTTT.

The CDR3 bases are TGCAGCGTGAGCCCCGGGACAGGGCCGTACGAGCAGTACTTC. Translated, it gives CSVSPGTGPYEQYF. The chain combines TRBV29-1 with TRBJ2-7; 9 nucleotides agree with TRBD1. The V gene's germline CDR1 is SQVTM and CDR2 ANQGSEA. CDR3 length: 14 amino acids. The V segment lost 6 bases and the J segment 4 bases; nucleotides outside the gene matches: 10.

The rearrangement uses TRBV9 and TRBJ2-1; 8 nucleotides match TRBD1. CDR1 and CDR2 (germline): SGDLS, YYNGEE. After removal of 3 bases from V and 15 bases from J, the junction contained 8 bases not matched to a gene. The CDR3 consists of 12 residues. The CDR3 spells CASSAGDRSLFF. CDR3 coding DNA: TGTGCCAGCAGCGCGGGGGACAGGTCCCTGTTCTTC.

Notes on this clone: This sample also contains other DNA sequences that code for the same CDR3. This chain uses TRBV28 with TRBJ1-1, with D hard to call. V was trimmed by 2 bases and J by 11 bases, leaving 15 bases between them. Looked up from germline, CDR1 is MDHEN and CDR2 is SYDVKM. The CDR3 has 13 amino acids. CDR3 amino acids: CASSLGPWSNAFF. The DNA of the CDR3 is TGTGCCAGCAGTTTAGGGCCCTGGTCGAACGCTTTCTTT.

The genes are TRBV5-1 and TRBJ2-7; D perhaps matches TRBD1 (6 bases). Trimming cost V 4 bases and J 3 bases, with 11 bases left between them. Germline V gene lookup returns CDR1 SGHRS and CDR2 YFSETQ. The CDR3 covers 13 residues. CDR3 sequence (DNA): TGCGCCAGCAGCGCCGGACAGAACTACGAGCAGTACTTC. Translation: CASSAGQNYEQYF.

The genes are TRBV11-2 and TRBJ1-3, with D uncertain. CDR1 is SGHAT, CDR2 FQNNGV, per germline. V shed 4 bases and J shed 0 bases, with 7 bases lying between them. This CDR3 is built from 14 residues. CDR3 residues: CASSSRGSGNTIYF. In nucleotides, the CDR3 is TGTGCCAGCAGCTCCCGGGGCTCTGGAAACACCATATATTTT.

The rearrangement uses TRBV9 and TRBJ2-2, with 7 nucleotides matching TRBD1. The CDR3 is 14 residues long. Trimming took 3 bases from V and 7 from J; bases not matched to a gene: 6. Looked up from germline, CDR1 is SGDLS and CDR2 is YYNGEE. The CDR3 reads CASSDIQGYGELFF. The CDR3 coding sequence is TGTGCCAGCAGCGATATACAGGGGTACGGGGAGCTGTTTTTT.

The V and J genes are TRBV6-1 and TRBJ1-2; 9 nucleotides match TRBD1. The CDR3 has 19 amino acids. Germline assignment: CDR1 MNHNS and CDR2 SASEGT. The ends lost 0 bases at V and 6 bases at J; junction bases unmatched: 17. This CDR3 reads CASSEAYLSTGTGYDGYTF. The CDR3 DNA sequence: TGTGCCAGCAGTGAAGCCTATTTAAGTACCGGGACAGGGTATGATGGCTACACCTTC.